The 30 T cell receptor beta chains below were found in one sample sequenced in a study of blood T cell repertoires in COVID-19 (dated by TCRdb to about 2020). The library was produced with the immunoSEQ multiplex PCR assay. The immuneACCESS repertoire file appears here via TCRdb, limited to in-frame rearrangements. These files lack a portion of the clones; in checked studies, under half of the deficit traces to unresolved V genes, and the cause of the others is not known. This sample holds roughly 230,000 clones; about 90% were observed only once. The ten largest clones add up to about 4% of the sample. Sequenced sample: PBMCs or T cells enriched from blood (not recorded which). These receptors all stem from a woman aged 25 to 39 with acute COVID-19.

The V and J genes are TRBV12-3 or TRBV12-4 and TRBJ1-1; no clear D. Trimming took off 1 base at V and 4 bases at J, with 7 bases between the two ends. This CDR3 contains 13 residues. CDR3: CASSLVSRTEAFF. Written as DNA, the CDR3 is TGTGCCAGCAGTTTAGTGTCCCGCACTGAAGCTTTCTTT.

The chain combines TRBV9 with TRBJ1-5; tentatively, D is TRBD1 (5 bases). The CDR3 has 16 residues. V lost 1 base and J 0 bases, leaving 11 bases between the germline ends. Germline assignment: CDR1 SGDLS and CDR2 YYNGEE. CDR3 coding DNA: TGTGCCAGCAGCGTAAACACAGGAGATAGCAATCAGCCCCAGCATTTT. This gives the protein CASSVNTGDSNQPQHF.

The rearrangement joins TRBV19 to TRBJ2-7; D is ambiguous. The CDR3 has 15 amino acids. Germline assignment: CDR1 LNHDA and CDR2 SQIVND (reference sequence). V lost 3 bases, J lost 0 bases, and 12 bases lay in between. The CDR3 DNA reads TGTGCCAGTAGTATCGAGTACAGAAGCTCCTACGAGCAGTACTTC. Protein sequence: CASSIEYRSSYEQYF.

This rearrangement joins TRBV2 to TRBJ1-4, with D tentatively TRBD1 (6 bases). Germline V gene sequence: CDR1 SNHLY, CDR2 FYNNEI. The CDR3 runs 15 residues. Trimming took 7 bases from V and 0 from J, leaving 12 bases between them. CDR3 sequence reads: CASTPQGSTNEKLFF. Written as DNA, the CDR3 is TGTGCCAGCACCCCACAGGGTTCAACTAATGAAAAACTGTTTTTT.

The chain is built from TRBV9 and TRBJ2-7; TRBD2 matches 10 bases. The V segment lost 0 bases and the J segment 0 bases; nucleotides outside the gene matches: 3. Germline V gene lookup returns CDR1 SGDLS and CDR2 YYNGEE. There are 16 residues in the CDR3. The CDR3 loop is CASSVVAGGSSYEQYF. CDR3 nucleotides: TGTGCCAGCAGCGTAGTAGCGGGGGGTAGCTCCTACGAGCAGTACTTC.

The J gene is TRBJ1-2, the V gene TRBV6-2 or TRBV6-3; weak D call: TRBD1 (6 bases). The CDR3 length is 13 residues. Germline V gives CDR1 MNHEY, CDR2 SVGEGT. Trimming cost V 3 bases and J 6 bases, with 11 bases left between them. In DNA form, the CDR3 reads TGTGCCAGCAGTTATCACAGGGAAGATGGCTACACCTTC. This sequence encodes CASSYHREDGYTF.

This chain links TRBV18 with TRBJ1-6, with TRBD1 as a possible D gene (6 bases). With 3 bases removed from V and 5 bases from J, the gap between germline ends came to 17 bases. Germline V gene lookup returns CDR1 KGHSH and CDR2 LQKENI. This CDR3 contains 17 residues. CDR3 protein: CASSPGQLRSDNSPLHF. CDR3 nucleotide sequence: TGTGCCAGCTCACCTGGACAGCTTCGGAGTGATAATTCACCCCTCCACTTT.

The chain joins TRBV5-1 to TRBJ2-5, with TRBD2 matching 12 bases. Germline-derived CDR1 and CDR2 are SGHRS and YFSETQ. Trimming took 1 base from V and 6 from J; bases not matched to a gene: 10. The CDR3 is made up of 17 amino acids. This chain's CDR3 is CASSLTSGGNAAKTQYF. The CDR3 nucleotides are TGCGCCAGCAGCTTGACTAGCGGGGGGAATGCTGCGAAGACCCAGTACTTC.

The chain employs TRBV6-6 and TRBJ2-3, with D possibly being TRBD2 (6 bases). V lost 2 bases, J lost 2 bases, and 8 bases lay in between. Germline assignment: CDR1 MNHNY and CDR2 SVGAGI (reference sequence). The CDR3 consists of 14 residues. The chain's CDR3 is CASSYAGPTDTQYF. The CDR3 DNA is TGTGCCAGCAGTTACGCGGGGCCCACAGATACGCAGTATTTT.

V and J are TRBV20-1 and TRBJ2-3; 9 bases map to TRBD2. Trimming took 3 bases from V and 3 from J; bases not matched to a gene: 10. Germline V lookup: CDR1 DFQATT, CDR2 SNEGSKA (reference sequence). The CDR3 is made up of 16 amino acids. The CDR3 DNA reads as TGCAGTGCTAGTCTAGCGGGGACCCTAGGGACAGATACGCAGTATTTT. This sequence encodes CSASLAGTLGTDTQYF.

The chain uses TRBV12-5 and TRBJ1-3, with TRBD1 identical over 9 bases. V lost 6 bases, J lost 3 bases, and 15 bases stayed unmatched. Germline CDR1 is LGHNT and CDR2 is FRNRAP. CDR3 length: 18 residues. The chain's CDR3 is CASGGPRRTGEIGNTIYF. CDR3 DNA: TGTGCTAGTGGCGGACCCCGCCGGACAGGGGAGATTGGAAACACCATATATTTT.

This chain uses TRBV2 with TRBJ1-1; a possible D gene is TRBD1 (5 bases). V lost 1 base and J lost 1, with 10 bases in between. CDR3 length equals 15 residues. Germline V CDR1 and CDR2: SNHLY, FYNNEI. The DNA for the CDR3 is TGTGCCAGCAGTGAAGACGGGGGTGGGAACACTGAAGCTTTCTTT. Protein product: CASSEDGGGNTEAFF.

The CDR3: CASSLNPPGNTYNEQFF. The CDR3 DNA is TGTGCCAGCAGCCTAAACCCCCCCGGGAATACCTACAATGAGCAGTTCTTC. V and J are TRBV7-3 and TRBJ2-1, with D perhaps TRBD2 (5 bases). The V and J ends lost 5 bases and 2 bases respectively, with 19 bases between them. Germline V gene sequence: CDR1 SGHTA, CDR2 FQGTGA. The length of the CDR3 is 17 residues.

The chain is built from TRBV7-3 and TRBJ1-1; D is unresolved. Germline lookup yields CDR1 SGHTA and CDR2 FQGTGA. With 2 bases removed from V and 1 base from J, the gap between germline ends came to 8 bases. The CDR3 loop spans 14 amino acids. CDR3 loop: CASSLLAGNTEAFF. CDR3 DNA sequence: TGTGCCAGCAGCTTACTAGCAGGGAACACTGAAGCTTTCTTT. The variable domain in full, completed from reference TRBV7-3 and TRBJ1-1, reads GAGVSQTPSNKVTEKGKYVELRCDPISGHTALYWYRQSLGQGPEFLIYFQGTGAADDSGLPNDRFFAVRPEGSVSTLKIQRTERGDSAVYLCASSLLAGNTEAFFGQGTRLTVV.

This chain joins TRBV7-2 and TRBJ2-4; no firm D call. The CDR3 is made up of 17 amino acids. The ends were cut back, 2 bases at V and 0 bases at J, with 14 bases in the middle. Germline lookup yields CDR1 SGHTA and CDR2 FQGNSA. CDR3 sequence reads: CASSLFPSALAKNIQYF. CDR3 DNA sequence: TGTGCCAGCAGCTTATTTCCCAGCGCCCTAGCCAAAAACATTCAGTACTTC.

This chain connects TRBV5-1 to TRBJ1-2; D remains unclear. Germline CDR1 SGHRS, CDR2 YFSETQ. The CDR3 runs 15 residues. The V and J ends lost 1 base and 0 bases respectively, with 10 bases between them. This CDR3 is CASSLSGSSNYGYTF. CDR3 nucleotides: TGCGCCAGCAGCTTGTCGGGGAGTTCTAACTATGGCTACACCTTC.

V and J are TRBV5-5 and TRBJ2-3, with 12 bases matching TRBD2. Unmatched junction bases numbered 10, after V lost 5 bases and J lost 6 bases. Germline V gene lookup returns CDR1 SGHKS and CDR2 YYEKEE (reference sequence). The length of the CDR3 is 16 residues. The CDR3 protein is CASRTPLAGGSDTQYF. In DNA form, the CDR3 reads TGTGCCAGCAGAACACCTCTAGCGGGGGGGTCGGATACGCAGTATTTT.

This clone was detected once. This chain links TRBV5-1 with TRBJ1-1; TRBD1 is a possible D gene (5 bases). Trimming removed 1 base from V and 0 bases from J, with 7 bases in between. The CDR3 is made up of 14 amino acids. Germline CDR1 is SGHRS and CDR2 is YFSETQ. CDR3 sequence: CASSLQDMNTEAFF. In DNA, the CDR3 is TGCGCCAGCAGCTTGCAGGACATGAACACTGAAGCTTTCTTT.

The genes are TRBV19 and TRBJ2-1; 9 bases are a match to TRBD1. This CDR3 has 16 residues. Germline loops: CDR1 LNHDA, CDR2 SQIVND (reference sequence). V was pared by 7 bases and J by 4 bases, with 11 bases of the junction left unmatched. The CDR3 protein is CASTPSAGQGYNEQFF. The CDR3 DNA reads as TGTGCCAGTACCCCCTCGGCAGGACAGGGGTACAATGAGCAGTTCTTC.

This clone was counted a single time. V and J are TRBV5-1 and TRBJ2-3, with 16 bases lining up with TRBD2. Germline V gene lookup returns CDR1 SGHRS and CDR2 YFSETQ. The ends lost 1 base at V and 1 base at J; junction bases unmatched: 6. This CDR3 region has 19 residues. The CDR3 here is CASSLPGTSGGAGTDTQYF. The CDR3 DNA reads TGCGCCAGCAGCTTGCCAGGGACTAGCGGGGGGGCAGGCACAGATACGCAGTATTTT.

This clone was seen a handful of times. The V call is TRBV7-9, the J call TRBJ1-4, with D possibly TRBD1 on 5 matching bases. There are 14 residues in the CDR3. In germline, CDR1 is SEHNR, CDR2 FQNEAQ (reference sequence). Trimming removed 5 bases at V and 5 bases at J, with 12 bases between. CDR3 in DNA: TGTGCCAGCAGCCCAGGGACTTCCAATGAAAAACTGTTTTTT. It specifies CASSPGTSNEKLFF.

V gene TRBV7-2 combines with J gene TRBJ1-2; D uncertain. V lost 2 bases and J 0 bases, leaving 10 bases between the germline ends. Germline assignment: CDR1 SGHTA and CDR2 FQGNSA. The length of the CDR3 is 15 residues. CDR3 amino acids: CASSLSGGPNYGYTF. In nucleotides, the CDR3 is TGTGCCAGCAGCTTATCGGGAGGACCTAACTATGGCTACACCTTC.

V is TRBV7-6 and J is TRBJ2-1; the D gene is possibly TRBD1 (6 bases). Trimming removed 1 base from V and 5 bases from J, with 12 bases in between. The CDR3 runs 15 residues. Germline lookup yields CDR1 SGHVS and CDR2 FNYEAQ. The DNA of the CDR3 is TGTGCCAGCAGCTTAGGGCAGGGGCTTAACAATGAGCAGTTCTTC. It specifies CASSLGQGLNNEQFF.

The table lists this clone with a few counts. The chain links TRBV7-6 to TRBJ2-2; 7 nucleotides align to TRBD1. This CDR3 is 16 amino acids long. With 2 bases clipped from V and 4 bases from J, the junction kept 7 bases outside the gene matches. Germline V gene data show CDR1 as SGHVS and CDR2 as FNYEAQ. The DNA for the CDR3 is TGTGCCAGCAGCTTAACAGGGGACGTGCCCACCGGGGAGCTGTTTTTT. It codes for CASSLTGDVPTGELFF.

CDR3 sequence reads: CASSSGGATNEKLFF. As DNA, the CDR3 is TGTGCCAGCAGCTCGGGGGGGGCAACTAATGAAAAACTGTTTTTT. The chain has TRBV5-4 and TRBJ1-4; the D gene is possibly TRBD1 (5 bases). Germline CDR1 is SGHNT and CDR2 is YYREEE (reference sequence). The V gene lost 3 bases and the J gene lost 0 bases, with 9 bases spanning the gap. The CDR3 spans 15 residues.

This chain uses TRBV7-3 with TRBJ1-1; no reliable D call. Germline CDR1 is SGHTA and CDR2 is FQGTGA. The CDR3 runs 13 residues. The V end lost 5 bases, the J end lost 1 base, and 8 bases lay between the germline ends. CDR3 in DNA: TGTGCCAGCAGCCTTCCAGGGAACACTGAAGCTTTCTTT. Protein: CASSLPGNTEAFF.

The chain links TRBV7-3 to TRBJ1-1; D is unresolved. In germline, CDR1 is SGHTA, CDR2 FQGTGA. This CDR3 has 13 amino acids. V lost 6 bases to trimming and J lost 1 base, with 9 bases between them. CDR3 sequence: CASRTTRNTEAFF. The DNA for the CDR3 is TGTGCCAGCAGAACCACTAGGAACACTGAAGCTTTCTTT.

The CDR3 is CASSSASGYGYTF. Written as DNA, the CDR3 is TGTGCCAGCAGTTCTGCGTCCGGCTATGGCTACACCTTC. The gene calls are TRBV27 and TRBJ1-2; unclear D gene. The V gene lost 4 bases and the J gene lost 4 bases, with 10 bases spanning the gap. CDR1 and CDR2 from the germline V gene are MNHEY and SMNVEV (reference sequence). This CDR3 region has 13 residues.

This clone was recorded once. This chain connects TRBV15 to TRBJ1-2, with a weak D call TRBD1 (6 bases). Looked up from germline, CDR1 is LNHNV and CDR2 is YYDKDF (reference sequence). V was cut by 5 bases and J by 5 bases, with 15 bases left in between. This CDR3 is 14 amino acids long. The CDR3 protein is CATSPPGGAYGYTF. The CDR3 DNA is TGTGCCACCAGCCCACCGGGGGGGGCATATGGCTACACCTTC.

The chain joins TRBV2 to TRBJ2-3; weak D call: TRBD2 (5 bases). V was cut by 4 bases and J by 2 bases, with 7 bases left in between. The CDR3 consists of 13 residues. CDR1 SNHLY and CDR2 FYNNEI come from the germline V gene. This CDR3 reads CASSARVTDTQYF. The CDR3 DNA reads TGTGCCAGCAGTGCGAGGGTCACAGATACGCAGTATTTT.